One sample yielded the 27 T cell receptor beta chains listed below, sequenced in a study of OX40 agonist ivuxolimab in advanced cancers. Using immunoSEQ multiplex PCR, the repertoire was profiled, and TCRdb retains in-frame clones only, with some absent. The table includes more than 65,000 clones, about 91% detected once. The source material was CD4+ or CD8+ T cells sorted from blood, sampled in a trial of the OX40 agonist ivuxolimab. These receptor sequences come from an adult with an advanced solid tumor such as melanoma, head and neck, liver or kidney cancer.

This chain links TRBV29-1 with TRBJ1-1; 7 positions match TRBD1. Germline V gene data show CDR1 as SQVTM and CDR2 as ANQGSEA. The CDR3 covers 12 residues. Unmatched junction bases numbered 3, after V lost 4 bases and J lost 4 bases. CDR3 bases: TGCAGCGTTGGGGCAGGGGGCACTGAAGCTTTCTTT. It codes for CSVGAGGTEAFF.

The chain couples TRBV11-2 to TRBJ1-2; no reliable D call. The CDR3 runs to 12 residues. The V and J ends lost 5 bases and 2 bases respectively, with 6 bases between them. Germline V gene sequence: CDR1 SGHAT, CDR2 FQNNGV. CDR3: CASSQTNYGYTF. The CDR3 DNA is TGTGCCAGCAGCCAGACGAACTATGGCTACACCTTC.

The chain employs TRBV27 and TRBJ2-2, with 11 bases that match TRBD2. There are 14 residues in the CDR3. Losses at the gene ends were 6 bases for V and 5 bases for J; bases not matched to a gene: 2. Germline values: CDR1 MNHEY, CDR2 SMNVEV (reference sequence). As DNA, the CDR3 is TGTGCCAGCAGACTAGCGGGAGATACCGGGGAGCTGTTTTTT. Translation gives CASRLAGDTGELFF.

The V call is TRBV14, the J call TRBJ2-5; the D gene is possibly TRBD2 (6 bases). This CDR3 comprises 13 residues. Trimming cost V 1 base and J 9 bases, with 12 bases left between them. The germline CDR1 and CDR2 sequences are SGHDN and FVKESK. CDR3 region: CASSQVYSGAQYF. In DNA, the CDR3 is TGTGCCAGCAGCCAAGTTTATTCGGGGGCCCAGTACTTC.

The V and J genes are TRBV6-5 and TRBJ1-2, with D possibly being TRBD1 (5 bases). The ends were cut back, 5 bases at V and 4 bases at J, with 8 bases in the middle. In germline, CDR1 is MNHEY, CDR2 SVGAGI. There are 12 residues in the CDR3. The CDR3 reads CASSERGYGYTF. CDR3 DNA sequence: TGTGCCAGCAGTGAAAGGGGCTATGGCTACACCTTC.

This sequence joins TRBV6-5 and TRBJ1-1; TRBD1 is a possible D gene (6 bases). The germline gives CDR1 MNHEY, CDR2 SVGAGI. Trimming cost V 5 bases and J 1 base, with 14 bases left between them. This CDR3 is 15 amino acids long. The CDR3 bases are TGTGCCAGCAGTCTACACGGGACACCGAACACTGAAGCTTTCTTT. It is translated as CASSLHGTPNTEAFF.

For the CDR3, the DNA is TGTGCCAGCAGTTACGCCCGGGAAGGGCCCCAGCATTTT. Translation: CASSYAREGPQHF. The chain is built from TRBV6-5 and TRBJ1-5; no firm D call. Germline V CDR1 and CDR2: MNHEY, SVGAGI. Trimming left V 2 bases short and J 9 bases short, with 11 bases between. CDR3 size: 13 residues.

Only a few counts were recorded for this clone. The CDR3 sequence: CASSPQGQTHTQYF. DNA for the CDR3: TGTGCCAGTAGTCCCCAGGGACAGACACATACGCAGTATTTT. The V and J genes are TRBV19 and TRBJ2-3, with 7 bases that match TRBD1. The CDR3 extends over 14 amino acids. Germline loops: CDR1 LNHDA, CDR2 SQIVND (reference sequence). V shed 5 bases, J shed 7 bases, and the junction held 9 bases outside the gene matches.

This chain uses TRBV19 with TRBJ1-2, with a weak D call TRBD1 (6 bases). The CDR3 runs to 13 residues. Germline CDR1 reads LNHDA; CDR2 reads SQIVND (reference sequence). The V gene lost 6 bases and the J gene lost 4 bases, with 12 bases spanning the gap. CDR3 in amino acids: CASSQRGGYGYTF. The CDR3 coding sequence is TGTGCCAGTAGCCAGAGGGGGGGCTATGGCTACACCTTC.

The rearrangement joins TRBV6-6 to TRBJ1-5; D unresolved. Germline V CDR1 and CDR2: MNHNY, SVGAGI (reference sequence). The CDR3 runs to 13 residues. V was pared by 2 bases and J by 4 bases, with 6 bases between. CDR3 bases: TGTGCCAGCAGTTACATAGGGAATCAGCCCCAGCATTTT. This codes for CASSYIGNQPQHF.

The CDR3 nucleotides are TGCGCCAGCAGTGAGTCTTCGGGTAGGGCAAGCTACTATGGCTACACCTTC. This codes for CASSESSGRASYYGYTF. V gene TRBV10-1 combines with J gene TRBJ1-2; D is unclear. V lost 0 bases and J lost 3, with 17 bases in between. Germline V lookup: CDR1 WNHNN, CDR2 SYGVQD (reference sequence). This CDR3 comprises 17 residues.

The genes are TRBV11-3 and TRBJ1-4; tentatively, D is TRBD1 (5 bases). The CDR3 runs to 13 residues. CDR1 SGHNT and CDR2 YENEEA come from the germline V gene. V was shortened by 8 bases and J by 4 bases, with 11 bases between the two germline ends. The CDR3 sequence is CASGTGGNEKLFF. DNA of the CDR3: TGTGCCAGCGGGACGGGAGGTAATGAAAAACTGTTTTTT.

As regards this clone: This sample includes further DNA sequences coding for the same CDR3. This chain connects TRBV19 to TRBJ2-7; the match to TRBD1 covers 7 bases. The CDR3 spans 13 residues. J gave up 2 bases and V 2 bases, and 0 bases lay outside the gene matches. Germline V CDR1 and CDR2: LNHDA, SQIVND (reference sequence). The CDR3 spells CASSIQGAYEQYF. In nucleotides, the CDR3 is TGTGCCAGTAGTATACAGGGGGCCTACGAGCAGTACTTC.

V and J are TRBV6-6 and TRBJ2-7; 11 nucleotides line up with TRBD2. This CDR3 contains 16 residues. The J segment lost 3 bases and the V segment lost 7 bases, leaving 11 bases of the junction unmatched. CDR1 MNHNY and CDR2 SVGAGI come from the germline V gene (reference sequence). As DNA, the CDR3 is TGTGCCAGCACCCACGGGGGGACTAGCGGCTACTACGAGCAGTACTTC. This codes for CASTHGGTSGYYEQYF.

The V gene is TRBV7-9, the J gene TRBJ1-5; perhaps TRBD1 as D (5 bases). The germline V and J ends were trimmed by 2 bases and 2 bases, with 10 bases remaining between them. This CDR3 contains 15 residues. Germline V CDR1 and CDR2: SEHNR, FQNEAQ (reference sequence). CDR3 residues: CASSLQGSGNQPQHF. The CDR3 DNA sequence: TGTGCCAGCAGCTTACAGGGATCAGGCAATCAGCCCCAGCATTTT.

The chain has TRBV23-1 and TRBJ2-6; D is undetermined. TRBV23-1 is classed as an ORF, of uncertain function. The CDR3 is 16 amino acids. Between the trimmed V and J ends, which lost 5 bases and 7 bases, there was a span of 18 bases. The DNA for the CDR3 is TGCGCCAGCAGTTCTACGGGTCGGGCCGGAGCCAACGTCCTGACTTTC. Translating it yields CASSSTGRAGANVLTF.

This sequence joins TRBV6-5 and TRBJ1-3; D may be TRBD1 (5 bases). V lost 7 bases and J lost 4, with 14 bases in between. The CDR3 length is 14 residues. The germline gives CDR1 MNHEY, CDR2 SVGAGI. CDR3 sequence reads: CASTRGGQGNTIYF. The CDR3 nucleotides read TGTGCCAGCACCCGCGGTGGACAAGGAAACACCATATATTTT.

The CDR3 here is CASSLDYQETQYF. The CDR3 region has the DNA TGCGCCAGCAGCTTGGACTACCAAGAGACCCAGTACTTC. The V gene is TRBV5-1, the J gene TRBJ2-5; D uncertain. The V gene lost 0 bases and the J gene lost 0 bases, with 3 bases spanning the gap. The CDR3 contains 13 residues. Per the germline V gene, CDR1 is SGHRS and CDR2 is YFSETQ. The full variable domain, rest sourced from reference TRBV5-1 and TRBJ2-5, is KAGVTQTPRYLIKTRGQQVTLSCSPISGHRSVSWYQQTPGQGLQFLFEYFSETQRNKGNFPGRFSGRQFSNSRSEMNVSTLELGDSALYLCASSLDYQETQYFGPGTRLLVL.

The chain recombines TRBV4-2 with TRBJ2-7; D unresolved. This CDR3 comprises 15 residues. V was shortened by 2 bases and J by 1 base, with 12 bases between the two germline ends. Germline loops: CDR1 LGHNA, CDR2 YNFKEQ. CDR3 loop: CASSQTGTQSYEQYF. CDR3 bases: TGTGCCAGCAGCCAAACTGGAACACAATCCTACGAGCAGTACTTC.

This chain joins TRBV19 and TRBJ1-5, with D unresolved. V shed 6 bases and J shed 0 bases, with 15 bases lying between them. CDR3 length equals 16 residues. Per germline, CDR1 LNHDA and CDR2 SQIVND (reference sequence). The CDR3 region is CASRSLNTFSNQPQHF. Written as DNA, the CDR3 is TGTGCCAGTAGATCACTCAACACATTTAGCAATCAGCCCCAGCATTTT. Supplemented by reference TRBV19 and TRBJ1-5, the full variable domain reads DGGITQSPKYLFRKEGQNVTLSCEQNLNHDAMYWYRQDPGQGLRLIYYSQIVNDFQKGDIAEGYSVSREKKESFPLTVTSAQKNPTAFYLCASRSLNTFSNQPQHFGDGTRLSIL.

V gene TRBV7-2 combines with J gene TRBJ2-5; the match to TRBD1 covers 8 bases. The CDR3 is 17 residues long. Germline V gene data show CDR1 as SGHTA and CDR2 as FQGNSA. The junction had 14 bases not matched to a gene; V was cut back by 1 base and J by 7 bases. The CDR3 nucleotides are TGTGCCAGCAGCTTAGTCGGACAGGGATACGGTCAGGGGACCCAGTACTTC. Its translation: CASSLVGQGYGQGTQYF.

The CDR3 is CASGGGLSNEKLFF. The CDR3, as DNA: TGTGCCAGCGGGGGCGGTTTGAGTAATGAAAAACTGTTTTTT. The chain joins TRBV6-1 to TRBJ1-4, with D maybe TRBD1 (6 bases). The germline V gene has CDR1 MNHNS and CDR2 SASEGT. Trimming removed 8 bases from V and 4 bases from J, with 14 bases in between. This CDR3 is built from 14 residues.

Points on this clone: Other DNA sequences from this sample encode an identical CDR3 as well. The chain carries TRBV9 and TRBJ2-3; 10 bases are a match to TRBD2. This CDR3 has 17 residues. Trimming took 4 bases from V and 4 from J; bases not matched to a gene: 12. Looked up from germline, CDR1 is SGDLS and CDR2 is YYNGEE. The CDR3 sequence is CASSLQAGGTVSDTQYF. The CDR3 DNA reads TGTGCCAGCAGCCTTCAAGCGGGAGGGACGGTTTCAGATACGCAGTATTTT.

The chain joins TRBV6-6 to TRBJ2-5; TRBD1 aligns across 7 bases. The germline V gene has CDR1 MNHNY and CDR2 SVGAGI (reference sequence). Trimming at V came to 6 bases and at J to 1 base, leaving 8 bases not matched to a gene. There are 15 residues in the CDR3. In nucleotides, the CDR3 is TGTGCCAGCAGGCACCAGGGGGACCCCCAAGAGACCCAGTACTTC. Translating gives CASRHQGDPQETQYF.

The chain has TRBV6-5 and TRBJ2-5; D is perhaps TRBD2 (6 bases). CDR3 length: 11 residues. Trimming removed 6 bases from V and 5 bases from J, with 7 bases in between. Germline CDR1 reads MNHEY; CDR2 reads SVGAGI. The CDR3 region is CASSSGETQYF. Written as DNA, the CDR3 is TGTGCCAGCAGCAGCGGGGAGACCCAGTACTTC.

This chain joins TRBV19 and TRBJ2-1; D is unclear. The CDR3 spans 16 residues. Trimming took off 0 bases at V and 7 bases at J, with 16 bases between the two ends. The germline V gene encodes CDR1 LNHDA and CDR2 SQIVND (reference sequence). CDR3 in amino acids: CASSIDRAPSTNEQFF. Here the CDR3 DNA reads TGTGCCAGTAGTATAGATCGGGCCCCCTCAACAAATGAGCAGTTCTTC.

The chain combines TRBV5-4 with TRBJ2-3, with 7 bases fitting TRBD1. V was clipped by 2 bases and J by 0 bases; unmatched bases: 6. The CDR3 contains 16 residues. From germline, CDR1 is SGHNT and CDR2 YYREEE (reference sequence). CDR3 nucleotides: TGTGCCAGCAGCTTAAACAGGGGTTCTAGCACAGATACGCAGTATTTT. This gives the protein CASSLNRGSSTDTQYF.